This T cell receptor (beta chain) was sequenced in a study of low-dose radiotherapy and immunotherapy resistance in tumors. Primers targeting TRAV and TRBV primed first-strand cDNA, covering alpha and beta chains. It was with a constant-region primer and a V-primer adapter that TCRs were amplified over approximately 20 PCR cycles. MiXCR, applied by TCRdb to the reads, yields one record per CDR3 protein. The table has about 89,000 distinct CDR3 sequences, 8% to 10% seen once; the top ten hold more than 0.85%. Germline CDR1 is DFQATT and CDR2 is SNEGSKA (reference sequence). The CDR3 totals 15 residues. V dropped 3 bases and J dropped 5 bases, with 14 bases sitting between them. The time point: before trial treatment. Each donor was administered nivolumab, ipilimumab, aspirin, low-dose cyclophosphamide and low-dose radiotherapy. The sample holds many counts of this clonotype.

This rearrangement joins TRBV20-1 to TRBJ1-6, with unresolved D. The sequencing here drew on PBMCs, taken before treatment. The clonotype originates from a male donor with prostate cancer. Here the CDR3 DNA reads TGCAGTGCTAGGCCGATGAGTGGCAATAATTCACCCCTCCACTTT. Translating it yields CSARPMSGNNSPLHF.